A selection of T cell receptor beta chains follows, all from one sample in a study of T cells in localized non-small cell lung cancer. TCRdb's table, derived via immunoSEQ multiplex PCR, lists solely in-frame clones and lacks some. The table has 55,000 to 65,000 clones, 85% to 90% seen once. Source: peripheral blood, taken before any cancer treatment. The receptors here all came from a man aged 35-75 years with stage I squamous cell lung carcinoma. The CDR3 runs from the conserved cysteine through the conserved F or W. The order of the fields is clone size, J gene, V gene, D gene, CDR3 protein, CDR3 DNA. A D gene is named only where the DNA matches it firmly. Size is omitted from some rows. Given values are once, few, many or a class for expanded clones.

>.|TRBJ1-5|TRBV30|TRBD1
CAWSVWGQGNQPQHF
TGTGCCTGGAGTGTATGGGGACAGGGAAACCAGCCCCAGCATTTT
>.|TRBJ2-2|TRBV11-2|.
CASSLGVQATGELFF
TGTGCCAGCAGCTTAGGCGTACAGGCCACCGGGGAGCTGTTTTTT
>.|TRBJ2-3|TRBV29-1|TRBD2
CSTNNPFLLAGRTDTQYF
TGCAGCACAAATAACCCATTCCTACTAGCGGGGCGCACAGATACGCAGTATTTT
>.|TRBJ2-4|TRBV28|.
CASSSRGAKNIQYF
TGTGCCAGCAGTTCTAGGGGTGCCAAAAACATTCAGTACTTC
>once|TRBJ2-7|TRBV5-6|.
CASSLAYEQYF
TGTGCCAGCAGCTTGGCTTACGAGCAGTACTTC
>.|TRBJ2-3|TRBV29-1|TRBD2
CSARRGTLAGGQADTQYF
TGCAGCGCCAGACGTGGTACACTAGCGGGAGGGCAAGCAGATACGCAGTATTTT
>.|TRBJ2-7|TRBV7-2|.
CASSIARTYEQYF
TGTGCCAGCAGTATAGCGAGAACCTACGAGCAGTACTTC
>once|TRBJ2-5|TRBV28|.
CASSLADQETQYF
TGTGCCAGCAGTTTGGCAGACCAAGAGACCCAGTACTTC
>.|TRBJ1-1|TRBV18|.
CASSPNTGPNTEAFF
TGTGCCAGCTCACCAAACACAGGGCCGAACACTGAAGCTTTCTTT
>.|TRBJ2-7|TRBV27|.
CASSFGSGRAYEQYF
TGTGCCAGCAGTTTCGGATCGGGCAGGGCGTACGAGCAGTACTTC
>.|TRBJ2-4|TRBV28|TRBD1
CASRGQAPKNIQYF
TGTGCCAGCAGAGGACAGGCGCCCAAAAACATTCAGTACTTC
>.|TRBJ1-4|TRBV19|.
CASTRDSTRATNEKLFF
TGTGCCAGTACCAGGGACTCAACTCGTGCAACTAATGAAAAACTGTTTTTT
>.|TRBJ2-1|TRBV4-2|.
CASSQAHDEQFF
TGTGCCAGCAGCCAAGCGCACGATGAACAGTTCTTC
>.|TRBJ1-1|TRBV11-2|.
CASSLERGTEAFF
TGTGCCAGCAGCTTAGAAAGGGGCACTGAAGCTTTCTTT
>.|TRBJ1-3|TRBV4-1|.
CASSQPLGESSGNTIYF
TGCGCCAGCAGCCAACCTCTCGGAGAGAGCTCTGGAAACACCATATATTTT
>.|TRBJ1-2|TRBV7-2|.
CASSSLTERPYGYTF
TGTGCCAGCAGCTCTCTGACGGAGCGACCGTATGGCTACACCTTC
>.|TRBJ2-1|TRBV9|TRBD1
CASSLLPLDREIYNEQFF
TGTGCCAGCAGCCTACTCCCTTTAGACAGGGAGATCTACAATGAGCAGTTCTTC
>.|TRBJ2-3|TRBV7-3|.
CASSSLGLGGTQYF
TGTGCCAGCAGCTCTCTGGGACTGGGAGGTACGCAGTATTTT
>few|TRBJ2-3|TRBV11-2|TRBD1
CASSPFGTGEGDTQYF
TGTGCCAGCAGCCCCTTTGGGACAGGGGAAGGAGATACGCAGTATTTT
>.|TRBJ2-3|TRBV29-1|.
CSTQTGTFGTDTQYF
TGCAGCACCCAGACAGGGACTTTCGGCACAGATACGCAGTATTTT
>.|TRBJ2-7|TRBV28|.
CASADNYEQYF
TGTGCCAGCGCGGACAACTACGAGCAGTACTTC
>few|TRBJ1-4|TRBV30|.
CAWSTVTNEKLFF
TGTGCCTGGTCGACAGTCACTAATGAAAAACTGTTTTTT
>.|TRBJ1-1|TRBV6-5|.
CASSLGTPRGTEAFF
TGTGCCAGCAGTTTGGGGACACCTCGGGGCACTGAAGCTTTCTTT
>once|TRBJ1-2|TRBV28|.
CASSLPRTGQRYYGYTF
TGTGCCAGCAGTCTTCCCCGAACCGGACAGAGATACTATGGCTACACCTTC
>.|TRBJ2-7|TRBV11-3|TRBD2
CASSLDRELAAPYYEQYF
TGTGCCAGCAGCTTAGATCGGGAGCTAGCGGCTCCATACTACGAGCAGTACTTC
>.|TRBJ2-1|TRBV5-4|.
CASSHVTRRSGNNEQFF
TGTGCCAGCAGCCACGTTACACGGCGGAGTGGAAACAATGAGCAGTTCTTC
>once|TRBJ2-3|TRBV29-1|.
CSVGHILTDTQYF
TGCAGCGTTGGGCATATTCTCACAGATACGCAGTATTTT
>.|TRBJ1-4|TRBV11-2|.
CASSPRGRINEKLFF
TGTGCCAGCAGCCCCCGGGGCCGTATTAATGAAAAACTGTTTTTT
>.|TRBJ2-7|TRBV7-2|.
CASTTGVRLHEQYF
TGTGCCAGCACCACTGGGGTAAGGCTCCACGAGCAGTACTTC
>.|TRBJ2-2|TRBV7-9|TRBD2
CASSLRLAGGEELFF
TGTGCCAGCAGCTTAAGACTAGCGGGAGGCGAGGAGCTGTTTTTT
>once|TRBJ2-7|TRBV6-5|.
CASSYSGGEQYF
TGTGCCAGCAGTTACTCAGGAGGAGAGCAGTACTTC
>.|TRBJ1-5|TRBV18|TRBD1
CASSPQGGDQPQHF
TGTGCCAGCTCTCCTCAGGGGGGGGATCAGCCCCAGCATTTT
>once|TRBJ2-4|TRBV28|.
CASNSLRAVAKNIQYF
TGTGCCAGCAATTCATTACGGGCAGTAGCCAAAAACATTCAGTACTTC